Listed below are T cell receptor beta chains from one sample, sequenced in a study of shared clonotypes between healthy human individuals. Some clones are missing from TCRdb's copy, which holds only in-frame ones; the method was immunoSEQ multiplex PCR. The data hold about 710,000 clones, with over 55% observed a single time. The source material was memory CD4+ T cells sorted from blood. The receptors were sampled from a woman in her thirties in good health. Each CDR3 is given with its conserved first and last residue. D genes are given only for firm matches. A row's size may be missing; if present it is once, few, many or a size class.

>TRBJ2-7|.|TRBD1|TRBV6-5
TGTGCCAGCAGTAGCACCGGGACAGGCATCTACGAGCAGTACTTC
CASSSTGTGIYEQYF
>TRBJ2-3|few|.|TRBV28
TGTGCCAGCAGTTCCGCTAGCGGGAGGACAGGGGGTACGCAGTATTTT
CASSSASGRTGGTQYF
>TRBJ2-1|.|.|TRBV2
TGTGCCAGCAGCAGACTAGTTCAAGGCAATGAGCAGTTCTTC
CASSRLVQGNEQFF
>TRBJ1-2|few|.|TRBV10-3
TGTGCCATCAGTGCGAGTGACCTAAGTGGCTACACCTTC
CAISASDLSGYTF
>TRBJ1-2|.|.|TRBV2
TGTGCCAGCAGGGGGACCTTTAACTATGGCTACACCTTC
CASRGTFNYGYTF
>TRBJ2-3|.|.|TRBV19
TGTGCCAGTAGTCCACAGCGGGTCCCCGCAGATACGCAGTATTTT
CASSPQRVPADTQYF
>TRBJ1-1|.|.|TRBV19
TGTGCCAGTACCAAAACTGTCCAGATGGGTGAAGCTTTCTTT
CASTKTVQMGEAFF
>TRBJ2-7|.|.|TRBV5-1
TGCGCCAGCAGCTTATCGGGGAGTTCCTACGAGCAGTACTTC
CASSLSGSSYEQYF
>TRBJ2-1|.|TRBD2|TRBV6-5
TGTGCCAGCAGTTCCCTTAGCGGGAGGGCCGAGGGTGAGCAGTTCTTC
CASSSLSGRAEGEQFF
>TRBJ2-1|.|.|TRBV2
TGTGCCAGCAGTGAAGAGGCCTCGATCAATGAGCAGTTCTTC
CASSEEASINEQFF
>TRBJ2-5|.|.|TRBV6-1
TGTGCCAGCAGTGAACTGGGTACACAAGAGACCCAGTACTTC
CASSELGTQETQYF
>TRBJ1-3|.|.|TRBV30
TGTGCCTGGAGGGAAACAGGAATTGGAAACACCATATATTTT
CAWRETGIGNTIYF
>TRBJ2-5|once|.|TRBV7-2
TGTGCCAGCAGCCGCGTCGGGGCGGGCAAAGAGACCCAGTACTTC
CASSRVGAGKETQYF
>TRBJ2-1|.|TRBD1|TRBV19
TGTGCCAGTAGTATAGTTAAGGGACAGTTGAATGAGCAGTTCTTC
CASSIVKGQLNEQFF
>TRBJ2-1|.|.|TRBV14
TGTGCCAGCAGCGTCGAGGGTAGCGTTTTCCGCAATGAGCAGTTCTTC
CASSVEGSVFRNEQFF
>TRBJ1-2|.|TRBD1|TRBV7-9
TGTGCCAGCAGCGGACAGGGCAACTATGGCTACACCTTC
CASSGQGNYGYTF
>TRBJ2-7|few|TRBD1|TRBV14
TGTGCCAGCAGCCAGAACAGGGGGCCTTCCTACGAGCAGTACTTC
CASSQNRGPSYEQYF